The rows below give T cell receptor beta chains drawn from one sample of a study of cytomegalovirus exposure and HLA in healthy donors. Sequenced by immunoSEQ multiplex PCR; TCRdb stores in-frame clones only, minus some. The sample has 95,000 to 120,000 clones; under 90% are singletons. Sequenced input: PBMCs. The receptors here all came from a woman in her late teens or twenties in good health and CMV-seronegative. The CDR3 runs from the conserved cysteine through the conserved F or W. D genes are given only for firm matches. Rows give clone size only sometimes, using once, few, many, or a class for an expanded clone.

clone_size j_call v_call d_call cdr3_aa cdr3_nt
. TRBJ2-2 TRBV6-1 . CASDLQGRTGELFF TGTGCCAGCGATCTACAGGGTCGCACCGGGGAGCTGTTTTTT
. TRBJ2-7 TRBV4-2 TRBD2 CASSQPAGSYEQYF TGTGCCAGCAGCCAACCAGCGGGGTCCTACGAGCAGTACTTC
. TRBJ1-6 TRBV7-9 . CASSRRGGGASPLHF TGTGCCAGCAGCCGACGTGGGGGGGGAGCTTCACCCCTCCACTTT
. TRBJ2-6 TRBV7-9 . CASSTRTAGANVLTF TGTGCCAGCAGCACCCGGACAGCTGGGGCCAACGTCCTGACTTTC
. TRBJ2-1 TRBV7-8 . CASSPTRVYNEQFF TGTGCCAGCAGCCCCACGAGGGTCTACAATGAGCAGTTCTTC
. TRBJ1-2 TRBV27 . CASIRDYPYGYTF TGTGCCAGCATACGAGACTACCCGTATGGCTACACCTTC
. TRBJ1-2 TRBV19 . CASSLRSALNYGYTF TGTGCCAGTAGTTTAAGATCCGCCCTAAACTATGGCTACACCTTC
. TRBJ2-1 TRBV6-5 . CASSYSPGETGNEQFF TGTGCCAGCAGTTACTCGCCCGGGGAAACGGGCAATGAGCAGTTCTTC
. TRBJ2-1 TRBV27 . CASSTGLSYNEQFF TGTGCCAGCAGTACGGGACTTTCCTACAATGAGCAGTTCTTC
. TRBJ1-2 TRBV7-9 . CASSFNGGLSRYTF TGTGCCAGCAGCTTCAATGGAGGTCTCAGTCGCTACACCTTC
few TRBJ1-5 TRBV6-1 TRBD1 CASKTGSGVQPQHF TGTGCCTCCAAGACAGGGAGTGGAGTTCAGCCCCAGCATTTT
. TRBJ1-2 TRBV7-9 . CASSYDWQGSNYGYTF TGTGCCAGCAGCTACGACTGGCAGGGATCGAACTATGGCTACACCTTC
. TRBJ2-3 TRBV4-2 TRBD2 CASSQEALSGVTDTQYF TGTGCCAGCAGCCAAGAGGCCCTCAGCGGGGTCACAGATACGCAGTATTTT
. TRBJ1-2 TRBV19 . CASTLIVRGYGYTF TGTGCCAGTACCCTTATTGTCAGGGGCTATGGCTACACCTTC
. TRBJ1-2 TRBV5-1 TRBD1 CASSSGTGGRGYGYTF TGCGCCAGCAGCTCCGGGACAGGGGGCCGTGGCTATGGCTACACCTTC
. TRBJ1-4 TRBV4-1 . CASSQAFGEKLFF TGCGCCAGCAGCCAAGCTTTCGGGGAAAAACTGTTTTTT
few TRBJ1-4 TRBV28 TRBD1 CASSPWTGGNEKLFF TGTGCCAGCAGTCCCTGGACAGGGGGGAATGAAAAACTGTTTTTT
. TRBJ2-5 TRBV19 . CASSRNLGGWRETQYF TGTGCCAGTAGCCGCAACTTGGGGGGATGGAGGGAGACCCAGTACTTC
once TRBJ2-3 TRBV7-9 TRBD2 CASTIGGADTQYF TGTGCCAGCACCATCGGGGGGGCAGATACGCAGTATTTT
. TRBJ1-1 TRBV7-8 . CASSIGIGTEAFF TGTGCCAGCAGTATCGGGATAGGGACTGAAGCTTTCTTT
once TRBJ1-4 TRBV7-9 . CASSSPVQGYEKLFF TGTGCCAGCAGCTCCCCGGTGCAGGGTTATGAAAAACTGTTTTTT
large TRBJ2-1 TRBV4-2 TRBD1 CASSQGTGSYNEQFF TGTGCCAGCAGCCAAGGGACAGGGTCCTACAATGAGCAGTTCTTC
. TRBJ2-7 TRBV7-2 . CASSGVGAYEQYF TGTGCCAGCAGCGGCGTCGGGGCCTACGAGCAGTACTTC